The clone carrying this T cell receptor beta chain was seen many times. Its specificity is not known. This sample was taken from a study of human T cells and chemical hapten exposure. The time point: patch test 3, about 24 weeks after DPC sensitization. Treatment here: therapeutic diphenylcyclopropenone sensitization with weekly scalp DPC. Alopecia patients between 18 and 70 years old and suitable for DPC were used as donors. V was pared by 1 base and J by 6 bases, with 14 bases between. This CDR3 is built from 14 residues. Germline V gene data show CDR1 as SGHRS and CDR2 as YFSETQ. Findings and limits, study-wide: Large CDR3 similarity clusters arose significantly more often from expanded TCRs than from controls.

Per the study methods: Individual samples carried between about 23,224 and 750,000 TCRs, with some 100,000 as the median. TCRdb re-called the RACE reads through MiXCR, storing one row per CDR3 protein. Clone size and V and J calls follow TCRdb, not the original study. The table lists 95,000 to 150,000 distinct CDR3 sequences, approximately 11% of them singletons. The gene calls are TRBV5-1 and TRBJ2-7; D might be TRBD1 or TRBD2, each matching 5 bases. The TCR was taken from a woman aged 45-59 years with alopecia areata. Some clones in this sample may be carry-over from other donors' samples. This specimen consisted of whole blood, obtained in connection with sensitization to the hapten diphenylcyclopropenone (DPC). CDR3 amino acids: CASSLKVGGSEQYF. CDR3 coding DNA: TGCGCCAGCAGCTTGAAAGTTGGGGGATCCGAGCAGTACTTC.